The 18 T cell receptor beta chains presented below share a single source sample, sequenced in a study of spatial heterogeneity in lung cancer. One entry per CDR3 protein, called by TCRdb with MiXCR from the 5' RACE reads. This sample has 49,000 or so distinct CDR3 sequences, with about 12% found just once. Time point noted: sample taken at primary tumor resection. Material for sequencing was whole RNA from tumor, nontumor lung or frozen PBMC, left unsorted. The material sequenced was PBMCs, taken at surgery. All receptors derive from a female donor with early-stage non-small cell lung cancer.

DNA of the CDR3: TGTGCCAGCAGCTTGGGGAGTGCGGGAAACACCATATATTTT. Translating it yields CASSLGSAGNTIYF. This rearrangement joins TRBV11-2 to TRBJ1-3; D call uncertain. V was shortened by 3 bases and J by 4 bases, with 10 bases between the two germline ends. Germline assignment: CDR1 SGHAT and CDR2 FQNNGV. The CDR3 has 14 amino acids.

The chain links TRBV27 to TRBJ1-2; D is undetermined. CDR1 and CDR2 from the germline V gene are MNHEY and SMNVEV (reference sequence). The CDR3 loop spans 12 amino acids. The germline V and J ends were trimmed by 6 bases and 2 bases, with 7 bases remaining between them. CDR3 amino acids: CASRNPNYGYTF. The CDR3 region has the DNA TGTGCCAGCAGGAACCCGAACTATGGCTACACCTTC.

This clonotype rates as large (0.1 to 1%). The V and J genes are TRBV11-2 and TRBJ2-1; possibly TRBD1 for D (6 bases). CDR1 and CDR2 from the germline V gene are SGHAT and FQNNGV. This CDR3 region has 15 residues. Trimming took off 4 bases at V and 0 bases at J, with 10 bases between the two ends. CDR3 sequence: CASSSYRDSYNEQFF. The DNA of the CDR3 is TGTGCCAGCAGCTCCTACAGGGACTCCTACAATGAGCAGTTCTTC.

This CDR3 is CASSGGLAGQLGTDTQYF. In DNA, the CDR3 is TGCGCCAGCAGCGGGGGACTAGCGGGCCAGCTGGGCACAGATACGCAGTATTTT. The chain employs TRBV5-1 and TRBJ2-3; 12 nucleotides line up with TRBD2. Per germline, CDR1 SGHRS and CDR2 YFSETQ. The CDR3 runs to 18 residues. The trim removed 4 bases at V and 1 base at J, leaving 10 bases unmatched.

Ten or more counts support this clonotype. The CDR3, as DNA: TGTGCCACTTCGACAGATTCCGCTGGGGCCAACGTCCTGACTTTC. Protein sequence: CATSTDSAGANVLTF. V is TRBV7-2 and J is TRBJ2-6; TRBD1 is a possible D gene (5 bases). CDR3 length equals 15 residues. The V gene's germline CDR1 is SGHTA and CDR2 FQGNSA. V was cut by 10 bases and J by 2 bases, with 15 bases left in between. Drawing the rest from reference TRBV7-2 and TRBJ2-6, the complete variable domain is GAGVSQSPSNKVTEKGKDVELRCDPISGHTALYWYRQSLGQGLEFLIYFQGNSAPDKSGLPSDRFSAERTGGSVSTLTIQRTQQEDSAVYLCATSTDSAGANVLTFGAGSRLTVL.

The gene calls are TRBV24-1 and TRBJ2-1; possibly TRBD1 for D (6 bases). CDR3 size: 13 residues. Trimming removed 4 bases from V and 8 bases from J, with 11 bases in between. Germline V CDR1 and CDR2: KGHDR, SFDVKD. CDR3 sequence: CATSEPQGYEQFF. The CDR3 DNA reads as TGTGCCACCAGTGAGCCCCAGGGGTATGAGCAGTTCTTC.

The chain employs TRBV11-2 and TRBJ2-3, with 11 positions matching TRBD2. CDR1 is SGHAT, CDR2 FQNNGV, per germline. The CDR3 consists of 13 residues. The V gene end was trimmed by 6 bases and the J gene end by 6 bases; junction bases not matched to a gene: 2. The CDR3 sequence is CASRIAGGDTQYF. The CDR3 DNA follows: TGTGCCAGCAGAATAGCGGGGGGGGATACGCAGTATTTT.

The V call is TRBV5-1, the J call TRBJ2-3; 9 nucleotides match TRBD1. This CDR3 is built from 15 residues. Germline trimming cut 0 bases from V and 6 bases from J; bases unmatched to any gene: 5. CDR1 SGHRS and CDR2 YFSETQ come from the germline V gene. The CDR3 spells CASSLAGQGFDTQYF. In DNA, the CDR3 is TGCGCCAGCAGCTTGGCCGGACAGGGGTTCGATACGCAGTATTTT. Using reference TRBV5-1 and TRBJ2-3 for the parts outside the CDR3, the full variable domain is KAGVTQTPRYLIKTRGQQVTLSCSPISGHRSVSWYQQTPGQGLQFLFEYFSETQRNKGNFPGRFSGRQFSNSRSEMNVSTLELGDSALYLCASSLAGQGFDTQYFGPGTRLTVL.

This clonotype was counted ten times or more. The V gene is TRBV7-9, the J gene TRBJ2-3; 14 bases fit TRBD2. This CDR3 is built from 17 residues. Germline V gene sequence: CDR1 SEHNR, CDR2 FQNEAQ (reference sequence). The trim removed 5 bases at V and 1 base at J, leaving 5 bases unmatched. The CDR3 loop reads CASSEGLAGDRTDTQYF. As DNA, the CDR3 is TGTGCCAGCAGCGAGGGACTAGCGGGGGACCGCACAGATACGCAGTATTTT.

At least ten counts were recorded for this clonotype. This rearrangement joins TRBV7-2 to TRBJ1-5; no reliable D call. This CDR3 is 13 amino acids long. Germline V gene data show CDR1 as SGHTA and CDR2 as FQGNSA. Trimming shortened V by 3 bases and J by 0 bases, and 3 bases separated the two germline ends. DNA for the CDR3: TGTGCCAGCAGCTTCAATAGCAATCAGCCCCAGCATTTT. Protein: CASSFNSNQPQHF.

The gene calls are TRBV2 and TRBJ1-2, with TRBD1 as a possible D gene (5 bases). From germline, CDR1 is SNHLY and CDR2 FYNNEI. This CDR3 spans 13 amino acids. Trimming cost V 6 bases and J 5 bases, with 13 bases left between them. The CDR3: CASRNTDSYGYTF. The CDR3 bases are TGTGCCAGCAGGAATACCGACAGTTATGGCTACACCTTC.

The chain couples TRBV5-4 to TRBJ2-5, with unresolved D. Trimming stripped 4 bases from V and 5 bases from J, with 6 bases between. This CDR3 has 11 amino acids. From germline, CDR1 is SGHNT and CDR2 YYREEE (reference sequence). CDR3 sequence (DNA): TGTGCCAGCAGCGAACAGGAGACCCAGTACTTC. Amino acids: CASSEQETQYF.

This clonotype was seen ten or more times. The J gene is TRBJ1-5, the V gene TRBV6-2 or TRBV6-3, with 10 bases that match TRBD1. The CDR3 is 17 amino acids. V shed 6 bases and J 5 bases; nucleotides not matched to a gene: 13. The germline V gene encodes CDR1 MNHEY and CDR2 SVGEGT. CDR3 DNA sequence: TGTGCCAGCAGCCTCCGCCGGGACAGGGGAGCAGATCAGCCCCAGCATTTT. Translated, it gives CASSLRRDRGADQPQHF.

Notes on this clonotype: The junction departs from germline at one end; a sequencing error may be responsible. The genes are TRBV5-4 and TRBJ2-3; 8 bases line up with TRBD2. CDR1 is SGHNT, CDR2 YYREEE, per germline (reference sequence). The CDR3 consists of 14 residues. CDR3 sequence: CASSSRTSIDTQYF. Written as DNA, the CDR3 is TGTGCCAGCAGCTCACGGACTAGCATAGATACGCAGTATTTT.

This clonotype has just a few counts. This rearrangement joins TRBV6-5 to TRBJ2-3, with a possible D match to TRBD2 (5 bases). The germline V gene encodes CDR1 MNHEY and CDR2 SVGAGI. The CDR3 contains 17 residues. V lost 5 bases to trimming and J lost 4 bases, with 22 bases between them. CDR3 protein: CASSPGLTHLGADTQYF. The CDR3 coding sequence is TGTGCCAGCAGTCCCGGACTGACCCATCTTGGGGCAGATACGCAGTATTTT.

This clonotype occurred a few times. The chain employs TRBV20-1 and TRBJ2-4, with no clear D. CDR3 length: 13 amino acids. Trimming removed 3 bases from V and 5 bases from J, with 11 bases in between. From germline, CDR1 is DFQATT and CDR2 SNEGSKA (reference sequence). CDR3 sequence reads: CSASVADQNIQYF. The CDR3 DNA reads TGCAGTGCTAGTGTAGCAGATCAAAACATTCAGTACTTC.

This clonotype was counted between two and nine times. The genes are TRBV7-2 and TRBJ2-2; weak D call: TRBD2 (7 bases). V was cut by 8 bases and J by 3 bases, with 16 bases left in between. CDR1 is SGHTA, CDR2 FQGNSA, per germline. The CDR3 totals 15 residues. CDR3 amino acids: CASALGGLDTGELFF. CDR3 nucleotide sequence: TGTGCCAGCGCCCTGGGGGGGCTTGACACCGGGGAGCTGTTTTTT.

The V gene is TRBV9, the J gene TRBJ2-7; the D gene is possibly TRBD1 (5 bases). The V and J ends lost 3 bases and 4 bases respectively, with 17 bases between them. Germline CDR1 is SGDLS and CDR2 is YYNGEE. This CDR3 is built from 15 residues. The CDR3 DNA is TGTGCCAGCAGCGAGGGGCCTCGAGCTGTTTACGAGCAGTACTTC. This codes for CASSEGPRAVYEQYF.